This entry lists 20 T cell receptor beta chains sequenced from one sample in a study of blood T cell repertoires in COVID-19. Profiled with immunoSEQ multiplex PCR; TCRdb holds only in-frame clones, not every one. In the table there are about 70,000 clones, 79% of which are singletons. The source material was peripheral blood. The receptors come from an older woman with acute or convalescent COVID-19.

V and J are TRBV19 and TRBJ2-6; 8 nucleotides match TRBD1. CDR3 length: 18 amino acids. J was trimmed by 4 bases and V by 6 bases; bases with no gene match: 14. Germline loops: CDR1 LNHDA, CDR2 SQIVND (reference sequence). Here the CDR3 DNA reads TGTGCCAGTAGGCGGGACAGGCTCTTTCTCTCCGGGGCCAACGTCCTGACTTTC. Translated, it gives CASRRDRLFLSGANVLTF.

The CDR3 sequence: CASSFDNHGYTF. The DNA of the CDR3 is TGCGCCAGCAGCTTCGACAACCATGGCTACACCTTC. V gene TRBV5-1 combines with J gene TRBJ1-2; D gene unclear. V lost 2 bases to trimming and J lost 6 bases, with 8 bases between them. This CDR3 comprises 12 residues. Germline V gene data show CDR1 as SGHRS and CDR2 as YFSETQ.

The chain joins TRBV12-3 or TRBV12-4 to TRBJ1-3; no reliable D call. This CDR3 has 11 amino acids. V lost 7 bases and J lost 6, with 7 bases in between. Here the CDR3 DNA reads TGTGCCAGCATTCTATTAAACACCATATATTTT. Its protein product is CASILLNTIYF.

This clone was seen a handful of times. V usage is TRBV19 and J usage is TRBJ2-3; 7 nucleotides align to TRBD1. J lost 2 bases, V lost 6 bases, and 8 bases had no gene match. This CDR3 contains 15 residues. Germline lookup yields CDR1 LNHDA and CDR2 SQIVND (reference sequence). CDR3 loop: CASRIWDSHTDTQYF. CDR3 nucleotide sequence: TGTGCCAGTAGGATCTGGGACAGCCACACAGATACGCAGTATTTT.

The chain is built from TRBV12-3 or TRBV12-4 and TRBJ2-5; 11 bases agree with TRBD1. The ends lost 6 bases at V and 5 bases at J; junction bases unmatched: 2. The CDR3 runs 13 residues. As DNA, the CDR3 is TGTGCCAGCAGGGGACAGGGGGTTGAGACCCAGTACTTC. Its translation is CASRGQGVETQYF.

This chain uses TRBV9 with TRBJ1-3; D remains ambiguous. CDR1 is SGDLS, CDR2 YYNGEE, per germline. Trimming cost V 4 bases and J 0 bases, with 14 bases left between them. The CDR3 runs to 16 residues. The CDR3 reads CASSLSWSPSGNTIYF. The CDR3 region has the DNA TGTGCCAGCAGCCTCTCCTGGAGCCCCTCTGGAAACACCATATATTTT.

The rearrangement uses TRBV5-6 and TRBJ1-2; 10 positions agree with TRBD1. Germline CDR1 is SGHDT and CDR2 is YYEEEE. The V and J ends lost 0 bases and 4 bases, in that order; junction bases with no gene match: 9. There are 17 residues in the CDR3. The CDR3 region is CASSLDWNRDRGYGYTF. The CDR3 DNA sequence: TGTGCCAGCAGCTTGGATTGGAACCGGGACAGGGGCTATGGCTACACCTTC. The complete variable domain, with remaining parts taken from reference TRBV5-6 and TRBJ1-2, reads DAGVTQSPTHLIKTRGQQVTLRCSPKSGHDTVSWYQQALGQGPQFIFQYYEEEERQRGNFPDRFSGHQFPNYSSELNVNALLLGDSALYLCASSLDWNRDRGYGYTFGSGTRLTVV.

The chain joins TRBV28 to TRBJ1-5; 8 bases align to TRBD1. V shed 3 bases, J shed 5 bases, and the junction held 3 bases outside the gene matches. This CDR3 comprises 14 residues. Germline V gene data show CDR1 as MDHEN and CDR2 as SYDVKM. The CDR3 coding sequence is TGTGCCAGCAGTTTGACAGGGGTTTATCAGCCCCAGCATTTT. Its protein is CASSLTGVYQPQHF.

This chain joins TRBV5-6 and TRBJ1-1; the D gene is possibly TRBD1 (5 bases). Trimming shortened V by 4 bases and J by 3 bases, and 13 bases separated the two germline ends. The CDR3 has 14 residues. Germline assignment: CDR1 SGHDT and CDR2 YYEEEE. The CDR3 DNA is TGTGCCAGCAGCAAGCAGGGTCGGTACACTGAAGCTTTCTTT. Translated, it gives CASSKQGRYTEAFF.

V is TRBV7-8 and J is TRBJ1-1; tentative D call: TRBD1 (6 bases). Trimming took 0 bases from V and 4 from J, leaving 12 bases between them. Germline-derived CDR1 and CDR2 are SGHVS and FQNEAQ. The CDR3 contains 15 residues. CDR3 amino acids: CASSLAGGRGTEAFF. CDR3 nucleotides: TGTGCCAGCAGCTTAGCAGGGGGAAGGGGCACTGAAGCTTTCTTT.

The sample holds many counts of this clone. The chain recombines TRBV5-1 with TRBJ1-2, with 10 bases matching TRBD1. Looked up from germline, CDR1 is SGHRS and CDR2 is YFSETQ. Losses at the gene ends were 2 bases for V and 5 bases for J; bases not matched to a gene: 3. The CDR3 contains 14 residues. The CDR3 here is CASSFGTGEYGYTF. The CDR3 DNA sequence: TGCGCCAGCAGCTTCGGGACAGGGGAATATGGCTACACCTTC.

V gene TRBV25-1 combines with J gene TRBJ1-1; D may be TRBD1 (6 bases). The CDR3 runs to 14 residues. The germline gives CDR1 MGHDK, CDR2 SYGVNS. V was trimmed by 5 bases and J by 4 bases, leaving 14 bases between them. CDR3 amino acids: CASSLRGGGTEAFF. DNA for the CDR3: TGTGCCAGCAGTTTACGAGGGGGTGGCACTGAAGCTTTCTTT.

This clone appeared many times. The CDR3 spells CASSYRRQYYGYTF. CDR3 coding DNA: TGTGCCAGCAGTTACAGGCGGCAGTACTATGGCTACACCTTC. The chain uses TRBV6-5 and TRBJ1-2; D is undetermined. The length of the CDR3 is 14 residues. Germline CDR1 reads MNHEY; CDR2 reads SVGAGI. V gave up 2 bases and J gave up 3 bases, with 10 bases separating them.

This chain connects TRBV14 to TRBJ2-5, with 11 bases lining up with TRBD2. Germline CDR1 SGHDN, CDR2 FVKESK. The V segment lost 2 bases and the J segment 4 bases; nucleotides outside the gene matches: 9. The CDR3 is made up of 17 amino acids. The CDR3 bases are TGTGCCAGCAGCCAATCCAAGGGCGGGACTAGCGGAGAGACCCAGTACTTC. Protein sequence: CASSQSKGGTSGETQYF.

V usage is TRBV7-2 and J usage is TRBJ1-5; D might be TRBD1 (5 bases). The CDR3 spans 16 residues. Trimming shortened V by 5 bases and J by 6 bases, and 20 bases separated the two germline ends. CDR1 is SGHTA and CDR2 is FQGNSA in the germline V gene. CDR3: CASSPIPGREGQPQHF. DNA of the CDR3: TGTGCCAGCAGCCCAATCCCCGGCAGGGAGGGTCAGCCCCAGCATTTT.

The rearrangement joins TRBV6-5 to TRBJ2-7; 10 nucleotides line up with TRBD1. The CDR3 is made up of 12 amino acids. J was trimmed by 4 bases and V by 8 bases; bases with no gene match: 2. From germline, CDR1 is MNHEY and CDR2 SVGAGI. The CDR3 spells CASGTGEYEQYF. CDR3 nucleotide sequence: TGTGCCAGCGGGACAGGGGAATACGAGCAGTACTTC.

The chain recombines TRBV7-2 with TRBJ2-7; 11 nucleotides line up with TRBD2. After removal of 2 bases from V and 3 bases from J, the junction contained 0 bases not matched to a gene. CDR3 length: 14 residues. Germline assignment: CDR1 SGHTA and CDR2 FQGNSA. The CDR3 nucleotides are TGTGCCAGCAGCTTACTAGCGGGGGGCTACGAGCAGTACTTC. Amino acid sequence: CASSLLAGGYEQYF.

This clone was seen at least ten times. The chain employs TRBV5-1 and TRBJ2-7; D remains unclear. Trimming pared 2 bases from V and 4 bases from J, leaving 10 bases between. The CDR3 totals 13 residues. CDR1 and CDR2 (germline): SGHRS, YFSETQ. The CDR3 loop is CASSFNSPYEQYF. CDR3 sequence (DNA): TGCGCCAGCAGCTTTAACAGCCCTTACGAGCAGTACTTC.

This clone was detected once. The CDR3 coding sequence is TGTGCCAGCAGTTTAATTAGCAAAGGGGATGGCTACACCTTC. It codes for CASSLISKGDGYTF. The rearrangement joins TRBV28 to TRBJ1-2; tentative D call: TRBD1 (5 bases). This CDR3 spans 14 amino acids. The V and J ends lost 2 bases and 6 bases respectively, with 13 bases between them. In germline, CDR1 is MDHEN, CDR2 SYDVKM.

The V gene is TRBV27, the J gene TRBJ2-7; 7 bases fit TRBD1. J gave up 2 bases and V 3 bases, and 10 bases lay outside the gene matches. Germline-derived CDR1 and CDR2 are MNHEY and SMNVEV (reference sequence). The CDR3 length is 16 residues. CDR3 sequence (DNA): TGTGCCAGCAGTTTTTCTCTTGGACAGGAAACCTACGAGCAGTACTTC. Amino acid sequence: CASSFSLGQETYEQYF.